This TCR beta chain was identified in a study of technical replicates of blood from a handful of donors. This table comes from immunoSEQ multiplex PCR, and its TCRdb copy is limited to in-frame clones, with some not included. The profile covers roughly 60,000 clones, with approximately 86% appearing a single time and approximately 4.7% taken by the ten largest. Germline-derived CDR1 and CDR2 are LNHDA and SQIVND (reference sequence). With V trimmed by 6 bases and J by 4 bases, 8 bases remained unmatched. This CDR3 region has 15 residues. The material sequenced was PBMCs. This TCR was recovered from a human donor in good health. Some clones in this sample may be carry-over from other donors' samples. The chain links TRBV19 to TRBJ2-7; 11 nucleotides agree with TRBD1. CDR3 in amino acids: CASRLTGTGGYEQYF. CDR3 DNA sequence: TGTGCCAGTAGACTTACCGGGACAGGGGGGTACGAGCAGTACTTC. The full variable domain, completed using reference TRBV19 and TRBJ2-7, is DGGITQSPKYLFRKEGQNVTLSCEQNLNHDAMYWYRQDPGQGLRLIYYSQIVNDFQKGDIAEGYSVSREKKESFPLTVTSAQKNPTAFYLCASRLTGTGGYEQYFGPGTRLTVT.